This T cell receptor (beta chain) was identified during a study of T cell changes during pregnancy in multiple sclerosis. Assay used: immunoSEQ multiplex PCR; TCRdb lists only in-frame clones, some missing. The sample lists around 45,000 clones, roughly 90% occurring once. Germline CDR1 reads LNHNV; CDR2 reads YYDKDF (reference sequence). This CDR3 spans 14 amino acids. Deletions cut 1 base from V and 7 bases from J, with 8 bases between. This TCR was recovered from a female donor with multiple sclerosis, enrolled in a pregnancy study. The source material was CD4+ T cells from peripheral blood mononuclear cells, sampled in the third trimester of pregnancy. The chain couples TRBV15 to TRBJ1-6, with D perhaps TRBD1 (6 bases). The CDR3, as DNA: TGTGCCACCAGCAGAGGCCAGGGGAATTCACCCCTCCACTTT. It specifies CATSRGQGNSPLHF.